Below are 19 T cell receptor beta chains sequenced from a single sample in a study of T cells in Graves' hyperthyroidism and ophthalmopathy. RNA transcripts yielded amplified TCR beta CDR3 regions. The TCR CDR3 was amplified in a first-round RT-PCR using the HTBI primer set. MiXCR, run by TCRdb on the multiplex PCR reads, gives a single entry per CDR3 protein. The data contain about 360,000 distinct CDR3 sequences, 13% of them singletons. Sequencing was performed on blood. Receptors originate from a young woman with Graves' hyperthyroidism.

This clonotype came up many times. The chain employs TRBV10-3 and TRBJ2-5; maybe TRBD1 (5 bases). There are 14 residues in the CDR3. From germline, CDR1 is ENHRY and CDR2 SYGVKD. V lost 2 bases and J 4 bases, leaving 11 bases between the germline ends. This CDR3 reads CAISEIAGSETQYF. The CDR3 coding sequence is TGTGCCATCAGTGAGATAGCAGGGTCAGAGACCCAGTACTTC.

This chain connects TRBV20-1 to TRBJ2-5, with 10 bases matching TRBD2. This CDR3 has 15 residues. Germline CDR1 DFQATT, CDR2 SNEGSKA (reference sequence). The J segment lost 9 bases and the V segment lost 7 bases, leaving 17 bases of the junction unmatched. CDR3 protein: CSVLPGTSGIQPQYF. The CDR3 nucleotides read TGCAGTGTTTTACCAGGAACTAGCGGGATCCAGCCCCAGTACTTC.

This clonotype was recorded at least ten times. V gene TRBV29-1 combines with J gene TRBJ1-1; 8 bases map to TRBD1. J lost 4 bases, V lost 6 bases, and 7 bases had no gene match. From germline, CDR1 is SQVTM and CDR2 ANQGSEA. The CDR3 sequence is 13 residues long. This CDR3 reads CSVDSGGGTEAFF. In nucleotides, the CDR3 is TGCAGCGTCGATTCAGGGGGCGGCACTGAAGCTTTCTTT.

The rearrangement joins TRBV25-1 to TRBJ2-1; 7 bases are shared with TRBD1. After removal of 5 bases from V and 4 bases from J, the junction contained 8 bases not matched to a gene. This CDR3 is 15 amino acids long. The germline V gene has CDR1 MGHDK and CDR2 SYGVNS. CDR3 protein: CASSTGTAIYNEQFF. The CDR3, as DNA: TGTGCCAGCAGTACCGGGACAGCTATTTACAATGAGCAGTTCTTC. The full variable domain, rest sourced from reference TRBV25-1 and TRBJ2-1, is EADIYQTPRYLVIGTGKKITLECSQTMGHDKMYWYQQDPGMELHLIHYSYGVNSTEKGDLSSESTVSRIRTEHFPLTLESARPSHTSQYLCASSTGTAIYNEQFFGPGTRLTVL.

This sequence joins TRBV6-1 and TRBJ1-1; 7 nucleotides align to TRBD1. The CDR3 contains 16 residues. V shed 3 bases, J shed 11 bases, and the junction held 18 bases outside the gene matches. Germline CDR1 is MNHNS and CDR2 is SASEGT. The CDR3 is CASSESSETGYFGAFF. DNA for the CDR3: TGTGCCAGCAGTGAGTCCTCCGAGACAGGGTATTTCGGCGCTTTCTTT.

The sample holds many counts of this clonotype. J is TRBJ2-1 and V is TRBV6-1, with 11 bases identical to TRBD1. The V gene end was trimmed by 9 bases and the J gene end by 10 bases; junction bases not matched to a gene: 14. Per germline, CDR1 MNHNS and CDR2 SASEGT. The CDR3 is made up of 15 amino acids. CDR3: CARKATGTGGSEQFF. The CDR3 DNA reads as TGTGCCAGAAAAGCGACCGGGACAGGGGGATCGGAGCAGTTCTTC.

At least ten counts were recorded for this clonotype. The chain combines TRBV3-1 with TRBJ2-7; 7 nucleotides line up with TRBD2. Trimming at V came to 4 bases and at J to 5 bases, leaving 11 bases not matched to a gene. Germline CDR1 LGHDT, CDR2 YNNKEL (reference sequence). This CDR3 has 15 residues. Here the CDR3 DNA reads TGTGCCAGCAGCCCTCAGTGGCGCGGGGGAGACGAGCAGTACTTC. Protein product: CASSPQWRGGDEQYF.

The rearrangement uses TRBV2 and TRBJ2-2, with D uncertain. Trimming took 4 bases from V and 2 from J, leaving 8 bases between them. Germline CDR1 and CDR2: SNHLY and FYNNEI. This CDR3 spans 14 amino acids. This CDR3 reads CASSGLRNTGELFF. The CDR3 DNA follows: TGTGCCAGCAGTGGTCTCAGAAACACCGGGGAGCTGTTTTTT.

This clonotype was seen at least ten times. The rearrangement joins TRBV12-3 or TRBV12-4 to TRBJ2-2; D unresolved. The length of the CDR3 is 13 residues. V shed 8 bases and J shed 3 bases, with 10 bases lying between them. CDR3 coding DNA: TGTGCCAGCTCTTGGAGTTACACCGGGGAGCTGTTTTTT. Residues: CASSWSYTGELFF.

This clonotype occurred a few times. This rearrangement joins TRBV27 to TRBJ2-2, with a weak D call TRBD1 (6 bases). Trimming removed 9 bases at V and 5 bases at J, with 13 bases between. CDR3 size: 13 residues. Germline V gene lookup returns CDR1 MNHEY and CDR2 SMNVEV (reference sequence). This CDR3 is CASSITGTGELFF. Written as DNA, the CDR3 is TGTGCCAGTAGTATCACAGGGACCGGGGAGCTGTTTTTT.

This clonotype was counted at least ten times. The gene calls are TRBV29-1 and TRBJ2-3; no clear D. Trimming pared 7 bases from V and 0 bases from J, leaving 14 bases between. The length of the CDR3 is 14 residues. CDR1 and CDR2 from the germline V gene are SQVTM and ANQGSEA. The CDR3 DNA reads TGCAGCGGGGCTGCGGCCCTAAGCACAGATACGCAGTATTTT. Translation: CSGAAALSTDTQYF.

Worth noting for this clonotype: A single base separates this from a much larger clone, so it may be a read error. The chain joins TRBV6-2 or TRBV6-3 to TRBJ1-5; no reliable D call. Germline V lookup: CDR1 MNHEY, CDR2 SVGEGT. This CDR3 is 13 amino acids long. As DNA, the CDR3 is TGTGTCAGCAAGCCTACTGGGAATCAGCCCCAGCATTTT. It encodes CVSKPTGNQPQHF.

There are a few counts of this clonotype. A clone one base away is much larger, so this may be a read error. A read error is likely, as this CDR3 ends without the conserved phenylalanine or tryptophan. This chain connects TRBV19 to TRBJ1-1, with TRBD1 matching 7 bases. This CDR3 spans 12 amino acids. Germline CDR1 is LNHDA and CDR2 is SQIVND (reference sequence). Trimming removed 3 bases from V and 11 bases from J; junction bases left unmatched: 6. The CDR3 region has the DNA TGTGCCAGTAGTATCAGGACAGGAATGGCTTTCCTT. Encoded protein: CASSIRTGMAFL.

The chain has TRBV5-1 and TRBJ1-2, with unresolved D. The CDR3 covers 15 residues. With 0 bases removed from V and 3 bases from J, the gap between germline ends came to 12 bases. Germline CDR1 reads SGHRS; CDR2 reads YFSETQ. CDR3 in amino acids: CASSLGGTEDYGYTF. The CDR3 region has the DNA TGCGCCAGCAGCTTGGGTGGCACAGAAGACTATGGCTACACCTTC. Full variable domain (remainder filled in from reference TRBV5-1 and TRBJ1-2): KAGVTQTPRYLIKTRGQQVTLSCSPISGHRSVSWYQQTPGQGLQFLFEYFSETQRNKGNFPGRFSGRQFSNSRSEMNVSTLELGDSALYLCASSLGGTEDYGYTFGSGTRLTVV.

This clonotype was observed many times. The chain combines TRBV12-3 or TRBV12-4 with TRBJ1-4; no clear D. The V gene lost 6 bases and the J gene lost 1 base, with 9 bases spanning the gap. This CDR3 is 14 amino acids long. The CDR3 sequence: CASSHGRTNEKLFF. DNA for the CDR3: TGTGCCAGCAGCCACGGCAGAACTAATGAAAAACTGTTTTTT.

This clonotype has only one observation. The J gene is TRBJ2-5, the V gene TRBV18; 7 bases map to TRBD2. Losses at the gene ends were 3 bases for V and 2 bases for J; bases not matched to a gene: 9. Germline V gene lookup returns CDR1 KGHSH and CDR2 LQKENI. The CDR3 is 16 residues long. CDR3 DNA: TGTGCCAGCTCACCTAGTGGCGGGAGTTGGCAAGAGACCCAGTACTTC. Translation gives CASSPSGGSWQETQYF.

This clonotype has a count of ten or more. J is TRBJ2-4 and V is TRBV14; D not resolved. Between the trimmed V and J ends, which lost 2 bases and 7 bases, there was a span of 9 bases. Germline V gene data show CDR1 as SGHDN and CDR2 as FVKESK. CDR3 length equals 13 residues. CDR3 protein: CASSQFHRNIQYF. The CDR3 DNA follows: TGTGCCAGCAGCCAATTTCATAGGAACATTCAGTACTTC. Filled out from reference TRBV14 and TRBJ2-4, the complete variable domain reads EAGVTQFPSHSVIEKGQTVTLRCDPISGHDNLYWYRRVMGKEIKFLLHFVKESKQDESGMPNNRFLAERTGGTYSTLKVQPAELEDSGVYFCASSQFHRNIQYFGAGTRLSVL.

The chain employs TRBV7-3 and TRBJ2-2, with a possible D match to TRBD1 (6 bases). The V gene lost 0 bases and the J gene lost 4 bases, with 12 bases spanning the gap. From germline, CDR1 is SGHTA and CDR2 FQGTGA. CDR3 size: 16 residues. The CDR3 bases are TGTGCCAGCAGCTTAACGGCTCAAGGGGGCACCGGGGAGCTGTTTTTT. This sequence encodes CASSLTAQGGTGELFF.

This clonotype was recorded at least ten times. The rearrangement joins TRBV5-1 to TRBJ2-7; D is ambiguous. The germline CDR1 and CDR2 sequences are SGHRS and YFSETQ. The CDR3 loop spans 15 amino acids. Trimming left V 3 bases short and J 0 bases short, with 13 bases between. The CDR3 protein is CASSSNSWSSYEQYF. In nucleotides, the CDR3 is TGCGCCAGCAGCTCAAACAGTTGGAGCTCCTACGAGCAGTACTTC.